This T cell receptor (beta chain) was captured by sequencing in a study of beta chain features in type 1 diabetes. Study observations and caveats: The naive, central memory and Treg TCRB repertoires showed an apparent similarity that was greater among patients than among healthy donors. Significant though moderate, a shortening of TCRB CDR3s appeared in all four CD4+ subsets of Type 1 diabetes patients.

Sorted CD4+ subsets: naive, central memory, regulatory, stem cell-like memory (CD45RO/CCR7/CD25/CD127/CD95/CD27 panel). Remarks on this clone: Its antigen is undetermined.

There are 13 residues in the CDR3. V was pared by 5 bases and J by 3 bases, with 3 bases of the junction left unmatched. Germline values: CDR1 SGHTA, CDR2 FQGTGA. All of the isolated RNA was reverse transcribed, so expressed TCRB transcripts were sequenced. Assay: immunoSEQ multiplex PCR; the TCRdb copy retains only in-frame clones and omits some. The data contain some 200,000 clones, approximately 11% of them singletons. V gene TRBV7-3 combines with J gene TRBJ1-2; 7 bases are a match to TRBD1. Sequenced material: central memory CD4+ T cells from blood. This TCR was recovered from a man aged 18-30 years in good health. This chain's CDR3 is CASSPGGDYGYTF. CDR3 bases: TGTGCCAGCAGCCCAGGGGGAGACTATGGCTACACCTTC.